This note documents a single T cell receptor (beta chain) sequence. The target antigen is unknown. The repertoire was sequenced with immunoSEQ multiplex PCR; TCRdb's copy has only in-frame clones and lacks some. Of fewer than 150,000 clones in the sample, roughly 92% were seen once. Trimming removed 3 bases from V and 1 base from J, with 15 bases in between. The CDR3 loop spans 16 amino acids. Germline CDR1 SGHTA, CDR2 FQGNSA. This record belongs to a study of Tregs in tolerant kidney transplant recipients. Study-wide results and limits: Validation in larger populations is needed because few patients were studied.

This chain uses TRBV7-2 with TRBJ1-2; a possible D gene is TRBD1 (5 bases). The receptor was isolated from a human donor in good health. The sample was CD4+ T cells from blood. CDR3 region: CASSFASSGNNYGYTF. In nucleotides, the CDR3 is TGTGCCAGCAGCTTCGCCTCCTCAGGGAATAACTATGGCTACACCTTC.